Below are 20 T cell receptor beta chains sequenced from a single sample in a study of blood T cells in healthy people across ages. PCR was performed a second time for 7 to 11 cycles using a sample-barcoded 5' primer and a J-beta primer mix. TCRdb re-analysed the 5' RACE reads in MiXCR, keeping a single row per CDR3 protein. The sample carries hundreds of thousands of distinct CDR3 sequences, more than 40% recorded once. Sequencing used blood. The source is a man in his sixties in good health.

In nucleotides, the CDR3 is TGTGCCAGCAGCGCGGCGGGTGGTAATGAGCAGTTCTTC. It is translated as CASSAAGGNEQFF. The rearrangement links TRBV7-3 to TRBJ2-1; possibly TRBD2 for D (5 bases). The CDR3 is made up of 13 amino acids. V was shortened by 5 bases and J by 7 bases, with 12 bases between the two germline ends. The germline V gene encodes CDR1 SGHTA and CDR2 FQGTGA.

This clonotype occurred a few times. The chain is built from TRBV29-1 and TRBJ2-2; D not certain. CDR1 and CDR2 from the germline V gene are SQVTM and ANQGSEA. The CDR3 extends over 13 amino acids. V lost 2 bases and J 3 bases, leaving 7 bases between the germline ends. Here the CDR3 reads CSVESQYTGELFF. CDR3 DNA sequence: TGCAGCGTTGAATCCCAGTACACCGGGGAGCTGTTTTTT.

This clonotype was seen a few times. In nucleotides, the CDR3 is TGTGCCAGCAGCCAGGGGACAGGGGCATACTACGAGCAGTACTTC. Its protein product is CASSQGTGAYYEQYF. This chain connects TRBV7-8 to TRBJ2-7; TRBD1 matches 10 bases. CDR1 is SGHVS and CDR2 is FQNEAQ in the germline V gene. Germline trimming cut 5 bases from V and 3 bases from J; bases unmatched to any gene: 7. The CDR3 sequence is 15 residues long.

This clonotype was seen a few times. The chain joins TRBV4-1 to TRBJ2-3; TRBD1 agrees at 8 bases. Germline trimming cut 5 bases from V and 0 bases from J; bases unmatched to any gene: 4. The CDR3 runs to 15 residues. CDR1 and CDR2 (germline): MGHRA, YSYEKL. Written as DNA, the CDR3 is TGCGCCAGCAGCGCTCGACAGGGGAGCACAGATACGCAGTATTTT. It is translated as CASSARQGSTDTQYF.

The gene calls are TRBV20-1 and TRBJ2-7, with D perhaps assigned TRBD1 or TRBD2 (6 bases each). CDR3 length: 15 residues. V was trimmed by 5 bases and J by 4 bases, leaving 21 bases between them. The germline V gene has CDR1 DFQATT and CDR2 SNEGSKA (reference sequence). CDR3 DNA sequence: TGCAGTGCTGATGGGGGCGGGACACCTTATTACGAGCAGTACTTC. It yields the protein CSADGGGTPYYEQYF.

The gene calls are TRBV20-1 and TRBJ2-3, with unresolved D. Per the germline V gene, CDR1 is DFQATT and CDR2 is SNEGSKA (reference sequence). This CDR3 has 14 amino acids. Trimming took off 0 bases at V and 3 bases at J, with 10 bases between the two ends. Here the CDR3 DNA reads TGCAGTGCTAGAGAGTATAGTAGGACAGATACGCAGTATTTT. It encodes CSAREYSRTDTQYF.

Only a few counts were recorded for this clonotype. The V and J genes are TRBV7-9 and TRBJ2-7; D unclear. This CDR3 comprises 13 residues. V was trimmed by 0 bases and J by 6 bases, leaving 9 bases between them. Germline CDR1 reads SEHNR; CDR2 reads FQNEAQ (reference sequence). Here the CDR3 DNA reads TGTGCCAGCAGCTTAGCGCCCATTACCGAGCAGTACTTC. Protein: CASSLAPITEQYF. The full variable domain, rest sourced from reference TRBV7-9 and TRBJ2-7, is DTGVSQNPRHKITKRGQNVTFRCDPISEHNRLYWYRQTLGQGPEFLTYFQNEAQLEKSRLLSDRFSAERPKGSFSTLEIQRTEQGDSAMYLCASSLAPITEQYFGPGTRLTVT.

This chain connects TRBV25-1 to TRBJ1-5, with D possibly TRBD1 on 5 matching bases. The germline V gene has CDR1 MGHDK and CDR2 SYGVNS. Trimming cost V 3 bases and J 3 bases, with 15 bases left between them. The CDR3 runs 16 residues. This CDR3 is CASSDSAGRDNQPQHF. The CDR3 DNA follows: TGTGCCAGCAGTGATTCTGCAGGGAGGGACAATCAGCCCCAGCATTTT.

This clonotype appeared a few times. The chain combines TRBV11-3 with TRBJ2-1; D unresolved. This CDR3 has 14 amino acids. CDR1 and CDR2 from the germline V gene are SGHNT and YENEEA. V dropped 4 bases and J dropped 6 bases, with 13 bases sitting between them. This chain's CDR3 is CASSSHIGVNEQFF. The CDR3 DNA reads as TGTGCCAGCAGCTCACATATTGGGGTCAATGAGCAGTTCTTC.

DNA for the CDR3: TGCGCCAGCAGCCAGGGACCGGGACTAGCGGGGGTTAGAGCCACAGATACGCAGTATTTT. It specifies CASSQGPGLAGVRATDTQYF. The chain links TRBV4-3 to TRBJ2-3; 14 bases agree with TRBD2. Trimming removed 3 bases from V and 2 bases from J; junction bases left unmatched: 13. The CDR3 sequence is 20 residues long. Per germline, CDR1 LGHNA and CDR2 YSLEER.

The chain combines TRBV15 with TRBJ2-1; D possibly corresponds to TRBD2 (5 bases). The germline CDR1 and CDR2 sequences are LNHNV and YYDKDF (reference sequence). V dropped 1 base and J dropped 11 bases, with 12 bases sitting between them. CDR3 length equals 13 residues. CDR3 amino acids: CATSRGGWKQQFF. The DNA for the CDR3 is TGTGCCACCAGCAGAGGAGGGTGGAAGCAGCAGTTCTTC.

In its sample, this clonotype was seen a few times. This chain's CDR3 is CASSLAAGRGAGETQYF. The CDR3 coding sequence is TGTGCCAGCAGCTTGGCCGCGGGCCGGGGTGCAGGAGAGACCCAGTACTTC. This chain joins TRBV5-6 and TRBJ2-5; D possibly corresponds to TRBD2 (5 bases). The length of the CDR3 is 17 residues. In germline, CDR1 is SGHDT, CDR2 YYEEEE. Trimming removed 0 bases at V and 4 bases at J, with 19 bases between.

The table lists this clonotype with a few counts. The junction does not match germline at one end; this may be a read error. The rearrangement joins TRBV20-1 to TRBJ2-7; tentative D call: TRBD1 (6 bases). This CDR3 is 16 amino acids long. CDR1 and CDR2 (germline): DFQATT, SNEGSKA (reference sequence). This CDR3 is CSARGEGDRMTYEQYF. In nucleotides, the CDR3 is TGTAGTGCTAGAGGGGAAGGAGACAGGATGACCTACGAGCAGTACTTC.

This clonotype has a count of ten or more. The chain is built from TRBV29-1 and TRBJ2-1; D might be TRBD2 (5 bases). Germline values: CDR1 SQVTM, CDR2 ANQGSEA. The CDR3 has 12 amino acids. V lost 4 bases, J lost 8 bases, and 12 bases lay in between. CDR3 in amino acids: CSVVRVVDEQFF. The CDR3 region has the DNA TGCAGCGTTGTGCGGGTTGTGGATGAGCAGTTCTTC.

DNA for the CDR3: TGTGCCAGCAGTTTTCTGACAGGAACTAAAAACATTCAGTACTTC. As protein: CASSFLTGTKNIQYF. The V gene is TRBV12-3 or TRBV12-4, the J gene TRBJ2-4, with a weak D call TRBD1 (6 bases). The V end lost 3 bases, the J end lost 4 bases, and 13 bases lay between the germline ends. The CDR3 length is 15 residues.

This clonotype occurred once. The V and J genes are TRBV6-1 and TRBJ2-5; D perhaps matches TRBD1 (5 bases). The J call is uncertain, as TRBJ2-7 better fits the DNA end. The CDR3 sequence is 15 residues long. Germline V lookup: CDR1 MNHNS, CDR2 SASEGT. The CDR3 is CASSGSQVISYEQYF. The DNA for the CDR3 is TGTGCCAGCAGTGGATCACAGGTCATCTCCTACGAGCAGTACTTC.

This clonotype occurred a few times. The CDR3 region is CSARVPAGGGSSYNEQFF. Written as DNA, the CDR3 is TGCAGTGCTAGAGTTCCAGCGGGGGGCGGAAGCTCCTACAATGAGCAGTTCTTC. This rearrangement joins TRBV20-1 to TRBJ2-1; TRBD2 aligns across 9 bases. The CDR3 covers 18 residues. The J segment lost 0 bases and the V segment lost 1 base, leaving 10 bases of the junction unmatched. Germline lookup yields CDR1 DFQATT and CDR2 SNEGSKA (reference sequence).

The chain employs TRBV4-1 and TRBJ2-5; possible D gene TRBD2, 5 bases. The J call may be incorrect, as the DNA end agrees better with TRBJ2-7. CDR1 is MGHRA and CDR2 is YSYEKL in the germline V gene. The CDR3 loop spans 15 amino acids. This CDR3 reads CASSQDPGEIYEQYF. The CDR3 DNA reads as TGCGCCAGCAGCCAAGATCCCGGGGAAATCTACGAGCAGTACTTC.

The J gene is TRBJ2-5, the V gene TRBV6-2 or TRBV6-3; D call uncertain. The CDR3 is made up of 11 amino acids. Germline CDR1 is MNHEY and CDR2 is SVGEGT. The V gene lost 5 bases and the J gene lost 11 bases, with 12 bases spanning the gap. The CDR3 sequence is CASSPQQLQYF. The CDR3 nucleotides are TGTGCCAGCAGTCCTCAACAGCTACAGTACTTC.

This clonotype was recorded a few times. The V and J genes are TRBV6-1 and TRBJ1-2; D is ambiguous. The germline V and J ends were trimmed by 1 base and 3 bases, with 9 bases remaining between them. This CDR3 comprises 14 residues. Looked up from germline, CDR1 is MNHNS and CDR2 is SASEGT. DNA of the CDR3: TGTGCCAGCAGTGAAGTCACAGCATACTATGGCTACACCTTC. It yields the protein CASSEVTAYYGYTF.